The sequence of this T cell receptor beta chain was determined in a study of T cell responses to AZD1222 COVID-19 vaccine. The CDR3 totals 15 residues. V lost 0 bases, J lost 2 bases, and 11 bases lay in between. Looked up from germline, CDR1 is SGDLS and CDR2 is YYNGEE. Clones were sequenced by immunoSEQ multiplex PCR, and TCRdb holds only the in-frame ones, with some missing. The sample yields over 120,000 clones, 92% seen once. The rearrangement links TRBV9 to TRBJ2-5; tentatively, D is TRBD1 (5 bases). The sequence was collected from an adult who received the AZD1222 COVID-19 vaccine. The material was peripheral blood, obtained 28 days after the second AZD1222 dose. The CDR3 loop is CASSVGGHIQETQYF. CDR3 nucleotides: TGTGCCAGCAGCGTAGGAGGACATATACAAGAGACCCAGTACTTC.